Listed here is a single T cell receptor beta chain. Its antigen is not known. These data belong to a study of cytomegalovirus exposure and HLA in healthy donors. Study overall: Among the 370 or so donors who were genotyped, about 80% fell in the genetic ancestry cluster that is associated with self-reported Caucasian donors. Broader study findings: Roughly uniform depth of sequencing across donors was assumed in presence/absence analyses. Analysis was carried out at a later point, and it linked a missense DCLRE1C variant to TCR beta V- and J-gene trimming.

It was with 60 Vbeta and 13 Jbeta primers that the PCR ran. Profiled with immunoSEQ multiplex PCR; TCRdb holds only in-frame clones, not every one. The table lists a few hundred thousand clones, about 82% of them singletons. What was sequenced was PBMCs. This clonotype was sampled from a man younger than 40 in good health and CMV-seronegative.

CDR3 sequence reads: CASSEAARGEDGYTF. The CDR3 region has the DNA TGTGCCAGCAGTGAAGCGGCCAGGGGGGAGGATGGCTACACCTTC. The J gene is TRBJ1-2, the V gene TRBV6-1, with 7 nucleotides matching TRBD1. V lost 0 bases to trimming and J lost 6 bases; unmatched junction nucleotides: 7. This CDR3 is 15 amino acids long. The germline V gene has CDR1 MNHNS and CDR2 SASEGT.